The clone carrying this T cell receptor beta chain was seen only a few times. V lost 2 bases and J lost 6; bases outside the gene matches: 0. Looked up from germline, CDR1 is SGHTA and CDR2 is FQGTGA. The CDR3 runs to 14 residues. Naive-designated CD8 cells lacked CD45RO, were positively enriched for CCR7, and omitted terminally differentiated effector memory CD45RA+ cells. Data came from immunoSEQ multiplex PCR; TCRdb stores just in-frame clones and leaves some out. This table has about 680,000 clones, roughly nine tenths appearing once. The data originate from a study of shared clonotypes between healthy human individuals.

The clonotype comes from a man younger than 45 in good health. The sequencing input was naive CD8+ T cells sorted from blood. This chain joins TRBV7-3 and TRBJ2-2; TRBD2 matches at 10 bases. The CDR3 here is CASSLLAGAGELFF. The CDR3 region has the DNA TGTGCCAGCAGCTTACTAGCGGGAGCCGGGGAGCTGTTTTTT.